This T cell receptor (beta chain) emerged from a study of regulatory T cells in long-lasting Graves disease listed by TCRdb under 2021. With regard to the full study: Antithyroid drugs had been taken for less than 3 months by newly diagnosed Graves' disease patients. This study used TCR sequencing and RNA sequencing of peripheral blood to compare persistent Graves' disease patients against newly diagnosed Graves' disease patients. The study took place in China and was registered as a clinical trial. A total of 33 samples were covered by TCR sequencing, comprising approximately 13 persistent and some 20 newly diagnosed Graves' disease patients. General conclusions and limits of the study: Peripheral blood alone was examined, since thyroid tissue, which constituted the primary lesion, could not be accessed. The small sample size was acknowledged by the authors as a limitation that may reduce accuracy. A larger number of public clonotypes was shared among persistent patients (fewer than 3,000) than among newly diagnosed patients (around 880). Compared with newly diagnosed patients, persistent Graves' disease patients had lower TCR Shannon entropy and fewer highly expanded clones, which suggests clonal expansion. Only the TCR beta chain was sequenced and analyzed. TRBV28, TRBJ1-2 and TRBJ2-5 were preferentially used in persistent disease, while TRBV20-1 and TRBJ2-1 were favored in newly diagnosed disease.

V ends up 5 bases short and J 3 bases short, with an unmatched junction base count of 7. From its cysteine to its phenylalanine, the CDR3 spans 16 amino acids. Only CDR3 DNA remains: 48 bases, in frame from the first base. The germline V gene specifies SGHTA as CDR1 and FQGTGA as CDR2. This clonotype has at least ten counts. It has no known antigen specificity. Qualities for individual bases were not recorded, and no much larger clone is one base off. To prepare the library, multiplex PCR was applied. For sequencing, an Illumina HiSeq 4000 was employed. To build TCR beta libraries, CDR3 regions were amplified by Arm-PCR using iRepertoire HTBI primers. PCR products were gel purified before sequencing. The authors' analysis ran thus. Gene usage analysis of CDR3 amino acid clonotypes relied on the 60 to 65 TRBV and 12 to 15 TRBJ segments identified across samples. COPE and FqMerger were used to merge the filtered high-quality paired reads into contigs. BLAST was used to align contigs to IMGT TRBV, TRBD and TRBJ reference genes, with CDR3 defined following IMGT. Any clonotype with a frequency above 0.1% was counted as a highly expanded clone. Shannon entropy was used to measure repertoire diversity, and the Gini coefficient was used to measure V-J evenness. A clonotype was considered public if more than one individual shared it. TCRdb reanalyzed the raw reads on its own, using fastp at Q25 for trimming and MiXCR for clone calling, and kept in-frame beta chains. Every CDR3 protein is listed once, alongside the most common genes and DNA of its rows. These V and J calls originate from TCRdb's pipeline instead of the authors' own analysis. The table for this sample lists approximately 400,000 distinct CDR3 sequences; about 16% of them were counted only once. The biggest ten clones account for roughly a sixth of the sample.

Sample time point, as interpreted from the label and publication: newly diagnosed GD, antithyroid drugs for less than 3 months. For both TCR sequencing and RNA sequencing, RNA was extracted from PBMCs in TRIzol. Graves' disease was diagnosed according to American Thyroid Association guidelines. Patients were recruited from an endocrinology department in Xi'an, China. Each patient gave about 8.1 milliliters of peripheral blood, collected in an EDTA anticoagulant tube. Ficoll Paque Plus density gradient separation was used to isolate PBMCs, and no further T cell sorting was performed. An Agilent 2100 Bioanalyzer and agarose gel were used to check RNA quality, while a NanoDrop 2000 measured RNA concentration. These same records also appear under a second study, on T cells in Graves' hyperthyroidism and ophthalmopathy. As that second study puts it: Graves' hyperthyroidism was defined as stable when no progression to ophthalmopathy occurred over 18 months of follow-up. Hyperthyroidism patients were newly diagnosed, with disease duration under 2 months, and aged 18 to 65 years. Exclusion was applied to patients with uncontrolled infections, other autoimmune diseases, pregnancy or lactation. Clinical symptoms, serum thyroxine and TRAb, thyroid ultrasound, and orbital computed tomography formed the basis for the diagnoses. A first-round RT-PCR of the TCR CDR3 used the HTBI primer set with the Qiagen OneStep RT-PCR kit. Most expanded thyroid clonotypes (frequency above 0.001) were also detected in blood, suggesting blood repertoires may reflect thyroid immune responses. Ophthalmopathy was separated from stable hyperthyroidism by a 13 V-J signature model, with approximately 90% sensitivity and about 81% specificity obtained in cross-validation and 80%/75% obtained in testing. In validation, the model predicted progression to ophthalmopathy a median of 6.5 months before onset, with roughly 70% sensitivity and about 72% specificity. A discovery cohort of around 100 patients, fewer than 50 with Graves' ophthalmopathy and 57 with stable Graves' hyperthyroidism, was used to find distinguishing TCR V-J signatures. An independent validation cohort of 18 to 20 hyperthyroidism patients and approximately 15 patients who later progressed to ophthalmopathy tested prospective prediction of ophthalmopathy. The 90 or so discovery patients were randomly split 7:3 into training and test sets. Thyroid tissue and blood T-cell repertoires from six Graves' hyperthyroidism patients were also compared in the study. After blood sampling, hyperthyroidism patients were treated with methimazole at a starting dose of 30 mg daily, and ophthalmopathy patients were treated with high-dose intravenous methylprednisolone. The libraries were constructed in a second round of multiplex PCR and then size-selected and purified. Paired-end sequencing of the libraries was performed with 100 bp reads on an Illumina HiSeq2000. SOAPnuke was used to process the raw data, with reads discarded if the reads contained adapters or uncalled bases, had a mean Phred below 15, or lacked an exact constant-primer or identifier match. COPE v1.2.5 was used to merge the high-quality paired reads, and each unique nucleotide sequence was defined as a clonotype. MiTCR v1.1 was used to align the clonotypes against IMGT TRBV, TRBD and TRBJ reference segments. Analysis was restricted to V-J combinations with a frequency above 0.0001, which covered just over 98% of repertoires. A TCS score was defined as the ratio between F50 (clonal expansion) and ExV (chaos), using BLOSUM62-based TCRdist between CDR3 peptides within each V-J. Welch's t-statistics and random forest reduced roughly 500 V-J features to fewer than 15, which were used in a naive Bayes classifier (R e1071). No statistical method was used to fix the sample size in advance, and group allocation was not hidden from the investigators. TCR Vbeta CDR3 sequencing of 130 to 150 peripheral blood samples (43 ophthalmopathy, some 75 hyperthyroidism and approximately 17 progressor patients) is reported in the paper.

The sample consisted of peripheral blood mononuclear cells (PBMCs), taken at new diagnosis, from a patient treated with antithyroid drugs. The origin of this receptor is a woman in her twenties or thirties with Graves disease. Donor details come from another sample of the same person, matched by shared clones. The sequence links TRBV7-3 to TRBJ2-2; 9 middle bases align to TRBD1. The nucleotides read TGTGCCAGCAGCCCTAACCGGGACAGGGACACCGGGGAGCTGTTTTTT. Its coded protein is CASSPNRDRDTGELFF.